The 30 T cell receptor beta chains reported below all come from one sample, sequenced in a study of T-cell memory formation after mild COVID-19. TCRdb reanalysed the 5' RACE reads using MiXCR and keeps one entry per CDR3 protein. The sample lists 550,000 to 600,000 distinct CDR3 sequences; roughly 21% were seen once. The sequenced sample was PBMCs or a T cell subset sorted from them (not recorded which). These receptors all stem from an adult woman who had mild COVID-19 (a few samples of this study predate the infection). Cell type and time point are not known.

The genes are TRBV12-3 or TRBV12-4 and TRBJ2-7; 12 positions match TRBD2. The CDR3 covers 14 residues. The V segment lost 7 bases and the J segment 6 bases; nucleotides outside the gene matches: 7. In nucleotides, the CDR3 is TGTGCCAGCACCACTAGCGGGGGGCGGGGCGAGCAGTACTTC. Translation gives CASTTSGGRGEQYF.

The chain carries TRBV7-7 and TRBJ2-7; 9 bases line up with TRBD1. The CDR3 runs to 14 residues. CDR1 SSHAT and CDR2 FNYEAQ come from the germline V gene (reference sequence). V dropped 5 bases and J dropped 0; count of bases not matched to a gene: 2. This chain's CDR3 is CASSRDRDSYEQYF. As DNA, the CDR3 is TGTGCCAGCAGCCGGGACAGGGACTCCTACGAGCAGTACTTC.

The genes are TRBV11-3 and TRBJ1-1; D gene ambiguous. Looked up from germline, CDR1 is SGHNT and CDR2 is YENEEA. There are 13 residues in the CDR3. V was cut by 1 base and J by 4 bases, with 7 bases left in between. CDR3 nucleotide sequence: TGTGCCAGCAGCTTAGTTGCAGGCACTGAAGCTTTCTTT. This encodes CASSLVAGTEAFF. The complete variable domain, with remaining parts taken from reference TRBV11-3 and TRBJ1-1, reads EAGVVQSPRYKIIEKKQPVAFWCNPISGHNTLYWYLQNLGQGPELLIRYENEEAVDDSQLPKDRFSAERLKGVDSTLKIQPAELGDSAVYLCASSLVAGTEAFFGQGTRLTVV.

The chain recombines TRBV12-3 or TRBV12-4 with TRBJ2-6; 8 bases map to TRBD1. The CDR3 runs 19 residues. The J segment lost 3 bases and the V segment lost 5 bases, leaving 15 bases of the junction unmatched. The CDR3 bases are TGTGCCAGCAGTCGGACAGGGTTTTATTTCCCTAATGGGGCCAACGTCCTGACTTTC. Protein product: CASSRTGFYFPNGANVLTF.

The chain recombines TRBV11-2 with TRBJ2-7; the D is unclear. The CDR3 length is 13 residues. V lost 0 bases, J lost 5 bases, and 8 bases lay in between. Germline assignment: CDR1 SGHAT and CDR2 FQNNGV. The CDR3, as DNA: TGTGCCAGCAGCTTAGACCTCTGGCACGAGCAGTACTTC. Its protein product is CASSLDLWHEQYF.

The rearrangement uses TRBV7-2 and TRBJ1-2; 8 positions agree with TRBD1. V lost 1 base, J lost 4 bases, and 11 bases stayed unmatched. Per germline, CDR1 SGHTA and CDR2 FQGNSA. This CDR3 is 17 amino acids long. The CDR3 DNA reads TGTGCCAGCAGCTTAGTCCCTGCCAGGGGGCCTAGCTATGGCTACACCTTC. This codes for CASSLVPARGPSYGYTF.

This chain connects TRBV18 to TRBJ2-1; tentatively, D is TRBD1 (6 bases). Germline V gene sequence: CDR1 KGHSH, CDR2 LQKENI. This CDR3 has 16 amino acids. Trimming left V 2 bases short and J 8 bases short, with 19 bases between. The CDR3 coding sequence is TGTGCCAGCTCACCAGCGACAGGAAGACTTATCGATGAGCAGTTCTTC. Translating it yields CASSPATGRLIDEQFF.

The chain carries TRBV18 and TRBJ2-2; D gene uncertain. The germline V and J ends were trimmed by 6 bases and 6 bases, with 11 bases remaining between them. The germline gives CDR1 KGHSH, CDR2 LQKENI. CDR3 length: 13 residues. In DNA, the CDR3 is TGTGCCAGCTCGCCGAATTACCCCGGGGAGCTGTTTTTT. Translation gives CASSPNYPGELFF.

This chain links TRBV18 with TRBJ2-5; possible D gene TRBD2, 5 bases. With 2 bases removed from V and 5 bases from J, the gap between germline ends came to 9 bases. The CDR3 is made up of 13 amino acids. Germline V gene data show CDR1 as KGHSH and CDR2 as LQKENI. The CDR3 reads CASSPNGGETQYF. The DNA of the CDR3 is TGTGCCAGCTCACCAAACGGCGGGGAGACCCAGTACTTC.

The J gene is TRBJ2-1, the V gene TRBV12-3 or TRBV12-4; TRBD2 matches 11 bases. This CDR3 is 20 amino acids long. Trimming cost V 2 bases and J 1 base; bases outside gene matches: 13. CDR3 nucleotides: TGTGCCAGCAGTTTACTCCCGGGACTAGCGGAGATCGTATCCTACAATGAGCAGTTCTTC. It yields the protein CASSLLPGLAEIVSYNEQFF.

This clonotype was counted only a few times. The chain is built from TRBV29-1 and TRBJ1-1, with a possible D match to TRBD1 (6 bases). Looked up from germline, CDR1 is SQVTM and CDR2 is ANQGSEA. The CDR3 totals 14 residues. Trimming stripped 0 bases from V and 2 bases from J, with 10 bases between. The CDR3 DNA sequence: TGCAGCGTTGAAGATTGGGGGCTCAACACTGAAGCTTTCTTT. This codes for CSVEDWGLNTEAFF.

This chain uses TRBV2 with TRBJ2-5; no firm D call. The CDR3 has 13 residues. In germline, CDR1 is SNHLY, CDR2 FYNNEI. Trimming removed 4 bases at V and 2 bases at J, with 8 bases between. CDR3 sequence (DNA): TGTGCCAGCAGTGCTGGCTGGCAAGAGACCCAGTACTTC. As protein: CASSAGWQETQYF.

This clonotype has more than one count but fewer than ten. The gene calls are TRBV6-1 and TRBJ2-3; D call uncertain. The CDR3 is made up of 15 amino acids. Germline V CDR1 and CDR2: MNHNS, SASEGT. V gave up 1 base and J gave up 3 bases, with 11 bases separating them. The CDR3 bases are TGTGCCAGCAGTGAAGTCGAGAGTTCAACAGATACGCAGTATTTT. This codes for CASSEVESSTDTQYF.

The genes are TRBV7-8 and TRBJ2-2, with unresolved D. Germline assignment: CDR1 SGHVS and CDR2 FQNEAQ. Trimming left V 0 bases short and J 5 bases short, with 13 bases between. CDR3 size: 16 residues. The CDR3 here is CASSLAWRPETGELFF. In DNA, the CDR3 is TGTGCCAGCAGCTTAGCTTGGCGGCCTGAAACCGGGGAGCTGTTTTTT.

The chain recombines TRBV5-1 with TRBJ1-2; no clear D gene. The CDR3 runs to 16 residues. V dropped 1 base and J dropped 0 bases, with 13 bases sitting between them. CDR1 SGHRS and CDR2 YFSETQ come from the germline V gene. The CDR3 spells CASSLNAGLANYGYTF. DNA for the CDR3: TGCGCCAGCAGCTTGAATGCGGGATTAGCTAACTATGGCTACACCTTC.

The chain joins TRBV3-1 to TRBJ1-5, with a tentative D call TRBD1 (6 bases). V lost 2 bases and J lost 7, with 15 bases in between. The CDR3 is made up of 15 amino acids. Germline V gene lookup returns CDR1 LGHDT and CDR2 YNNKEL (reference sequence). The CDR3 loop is CASSQTAGASQPQHF. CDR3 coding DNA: TGTGCCAGCAGCCAAACGGCGGGGGCTTCCCAGCCCCAGCATTTT.

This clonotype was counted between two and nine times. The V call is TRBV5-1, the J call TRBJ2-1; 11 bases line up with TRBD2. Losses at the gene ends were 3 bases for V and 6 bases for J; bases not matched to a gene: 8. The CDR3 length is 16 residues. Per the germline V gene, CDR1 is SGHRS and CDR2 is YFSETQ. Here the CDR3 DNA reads TGCGCCAGCAGCTCTCGGGGTAGCGGGAGGGCCAATGAGCAGTTCTTC. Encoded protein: CASSSRGSGRANEQFF. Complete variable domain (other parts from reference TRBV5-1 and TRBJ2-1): KAGVTQTPRYLIKTRGQQVTLSCSPISGHRSVSWYQQTPGQGLQFLFEYFSETQRNKGNFPGRFSGRQFSNSRSEMNVSTLELGDSALYLCASSSRGSGRANEQFFGPGTRLTVL.

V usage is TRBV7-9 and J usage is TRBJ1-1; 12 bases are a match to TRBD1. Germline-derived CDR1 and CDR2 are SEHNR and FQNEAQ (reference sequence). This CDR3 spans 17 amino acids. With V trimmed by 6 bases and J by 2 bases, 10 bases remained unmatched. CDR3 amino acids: CASRRPGQGARNTEAFF. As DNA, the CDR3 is TGTGCCAGCAGGCGACCGGGACAGGGGGCGAGAAACACTGAAGCTTTCTTT.

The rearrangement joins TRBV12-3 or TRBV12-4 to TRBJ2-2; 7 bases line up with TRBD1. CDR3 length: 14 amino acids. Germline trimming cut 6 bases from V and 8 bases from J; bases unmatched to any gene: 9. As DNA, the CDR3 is TGTGCCAGCAGGCCTGAAACAGGGGCGGGGGAGCTGTTTTTT. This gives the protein CASRPETGAGELFF.

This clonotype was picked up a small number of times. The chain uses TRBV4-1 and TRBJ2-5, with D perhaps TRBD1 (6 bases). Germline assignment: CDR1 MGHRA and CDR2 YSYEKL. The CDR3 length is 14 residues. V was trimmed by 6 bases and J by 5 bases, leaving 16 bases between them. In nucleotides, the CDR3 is TGCGCCAGCAGAACACAGGGATCCTCTGAGACCCAGTACTTC. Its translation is CASRTQGSSETQYF.

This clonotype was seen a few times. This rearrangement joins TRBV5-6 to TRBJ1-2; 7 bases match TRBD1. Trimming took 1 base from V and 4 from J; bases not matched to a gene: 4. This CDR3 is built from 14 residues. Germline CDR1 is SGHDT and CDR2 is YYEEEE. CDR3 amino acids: CASSLRQGSYGYTF. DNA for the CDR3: TGTGCCAGCAGCTTGCGACAGGGATCCTATGGCTACACCTTC.

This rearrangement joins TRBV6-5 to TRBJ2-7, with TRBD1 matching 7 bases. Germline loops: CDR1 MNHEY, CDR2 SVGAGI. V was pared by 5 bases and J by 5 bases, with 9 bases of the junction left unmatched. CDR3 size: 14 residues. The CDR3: CASSAGTVPNEQYF. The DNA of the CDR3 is TGTGCCAGCAGTGCTGGGACAGTCCCCAACGAGCAGTACTTC.

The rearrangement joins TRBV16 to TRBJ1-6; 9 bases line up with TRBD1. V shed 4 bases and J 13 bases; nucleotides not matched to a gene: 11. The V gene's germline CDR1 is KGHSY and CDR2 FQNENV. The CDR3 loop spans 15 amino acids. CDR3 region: CASSLQQGAKIPLHF. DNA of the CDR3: TGTGCCAGCAGCCTTCAACAGGGGGCGAAAATCCCCCTCCACTTT.

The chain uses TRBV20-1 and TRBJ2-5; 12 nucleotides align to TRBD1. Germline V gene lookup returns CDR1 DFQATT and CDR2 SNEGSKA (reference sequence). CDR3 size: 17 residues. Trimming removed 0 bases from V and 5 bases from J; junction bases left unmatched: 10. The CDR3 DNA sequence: TGCAGTGCTAGAGATCCGGGACAGGGGGCCAGGGCTGAGACCCAGTACTTC. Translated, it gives CSARDPGQGARAETQYF.

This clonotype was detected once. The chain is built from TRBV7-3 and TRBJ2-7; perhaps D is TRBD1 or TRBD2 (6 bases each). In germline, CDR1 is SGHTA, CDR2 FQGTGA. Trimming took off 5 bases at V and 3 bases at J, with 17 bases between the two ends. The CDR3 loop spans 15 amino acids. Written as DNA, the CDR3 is TGTGCCAGCAGCCACTCAGGGGCCGGGGGCTACGAGCAGTACTTC. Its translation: CASSHSGAGGYEQYF.

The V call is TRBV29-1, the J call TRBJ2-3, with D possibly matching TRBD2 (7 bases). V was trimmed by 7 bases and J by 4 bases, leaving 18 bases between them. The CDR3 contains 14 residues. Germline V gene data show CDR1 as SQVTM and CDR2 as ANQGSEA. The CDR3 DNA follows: TGCAGCGCCAAGGGGGGGGATCTGGCAGATACGCAGTATTTT. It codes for CSAKGGDLADTQYF.

The CDR3 DNA follows: TGTGCCAGCAGTGAAGGGACTAGCGGGGCGAATGAGCAGTTCTTC. Protein sequence: CASSEGTSGANEQFF. The chain uses TRBV2 and TRBJ2-1; 12 bases line up with TRBD2. Unmatched junction bases numbered 2, after V lost 1 base and J lost 7 bases. In germline, CDR1 is SNHLY, CDR2 FYNNEI. The CDR3 runs to 15 residues.

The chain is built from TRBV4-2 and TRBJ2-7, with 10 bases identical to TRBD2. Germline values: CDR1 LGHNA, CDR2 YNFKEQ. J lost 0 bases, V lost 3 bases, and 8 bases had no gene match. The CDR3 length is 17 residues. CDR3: CASSQGLSGRSSYEQYF. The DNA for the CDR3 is TGTGCCAGCAGCCAGGGCCTTAGCGGGAGGAGCTCCTACGAGCAGTACTTC.

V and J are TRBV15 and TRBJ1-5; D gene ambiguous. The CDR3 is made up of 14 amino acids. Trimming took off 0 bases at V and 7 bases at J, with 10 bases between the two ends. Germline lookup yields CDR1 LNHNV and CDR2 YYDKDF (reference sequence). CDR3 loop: CATSRDTSGQPQHF. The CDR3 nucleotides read TGTGCCACCAGCAGAGATACATCGGGGCAGCCCCAGCATTTT.

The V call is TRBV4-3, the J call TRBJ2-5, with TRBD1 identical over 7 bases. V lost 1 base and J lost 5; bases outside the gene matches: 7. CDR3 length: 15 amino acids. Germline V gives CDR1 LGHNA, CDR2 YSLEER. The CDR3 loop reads CASSQGRGRRETQYF. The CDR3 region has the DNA TGCGCCAGCAGCCAAGGAAGGGGGCGCAGGGAGACCCAGTACTTC.